A selection of T cell receptor beta chains follows, all from one sample in a study of resident and recirculating memory T cells in vitiligo. Clones were sequenced by immunoSEQ multiplex PCR, and TCRdb holds only the in-frame ones, with some missing. The sample includes tens of thousands of clones, 80% to 95% seen only once; the top ten take over 4.5%. The material sequenced was blood. The receptors were sampled from a male donor with vitiligo. Each CDR3 is given with its conserved first and last residue. The D gene is left open where the match is weak. Size is omitted from some rows. Given values are once, few, many or a class for expanded clones.

DNA	CDR3	size	D	V	J
TGTGCCAGCAGTTATAACAGGGGACCCTACGAGCAGTACTTC	CASSYNRGPYEQYF	once	TRBD1	TRBV6-5	TRBJ2-7
TGTGCCAGCAGTTTCCCGACGGAGCGGGGCTACGAGCAGTACTTC	CASSFPTERGYEQYF	NA	TRBD2	TRBV27	TRBJ2-7
TGTGCCAGCAGCCCACAGGGAAGGGGGAGCACAGATACGCAGTATTTT	CASSPQGRGSTDTQYF	NA	NA	TRBV7-2	TRBJ2-3
TGTGCCAGCAGACCACGCGCGCCTGGGGCCAACGTCCTGACTTTC	CASRPRAPGANVLTF	NA	NA	TRBV28	TRBJ2-6
TGTGCCAGCTCACCGGGGACAGGATACACTGAAGCTTTCTTT	CASSPGTGYTEAFF	NA	TRBD1	TRBV18	TRBJ1-1
TGCGCCAGCAGTTCCACCGAACTCCTCAACTATGGCTACACCTTC	CASSSTELLNYGYTF	NA	NA	TRBV10-2	TRBJ1-2
TGTGCCAGCAGTTTATGGGGCAGAGGGAACACTGAAGCTTTCTTT	CASSLWGRGNTEAFF	NA	NA	TRBV27	TRBJ1-1
TGTGCCAGCAGCTCCTACAGGGTCGGAACAGATACGCAGTATTTT	CASSSYRVGTDTQYF	NA	NA	TRBV7-9	TRBJ2-3
TGCAGCGTTGACGGTAGCGGGGGGTTGGATGAGCAGTTCTTC	CSVDGSGGLDEQFF	NA	TRBD2	TRBV29-1	TRBJ2-1
TGCGCCAGCAGCTCCTCGGACAGGGGAGAGACCCAGTACTTC	CASSSSDRGETQYF	NA	TRBD1	TRBV5-1	TRBJ2-5
TGCGCCAGCAGCCAATACGACAGGTTAGGCGACACTGAAGCTTTCTTT	CASSQYDRLGDTEAFF	NA	NA	TRBV4-1	TRBJ1-1
TGTGCCAGCAGTCCAACCGGGACTTTCCCCCATACGCAGTATTTT	CASSPTGTFPHTQYF	NA	NA	TRBV7-2	TRBJ2-3
TGTGCCAGCAGCCCACGGGGGGTTGGAAACACCATATATTTT	CASSPRGVGNTIYF	NA	NA	TRBV7-9	TRBJ1-3
TGTGCCAGCAGCCAAGACAGGGGTTCAAACAATCAGCCCCAGCATTTT	CASSQDRGSNNQPQHF	NA	NA	TRBV4-2	TRBJ1-5
TGTGCCAGCAGCCCTGGGGGATCGGGGGGCCGCAATTCACCCCTCCACTTT	CASSPGGSGGRNSPLHF	NA	NA	TRBV7-2	TRBJ1-6
TGTGCCAGCAGCTATACAGAGAACACTGAAGCTTTCTTT	CASSYTENTEAFF	NA	NA	TRBV4-2	TRBJ1-1
TGTGCCAGCAGTTACCTTGGCGGGGCTTACAATGAGCAGTTCTTC	CASSYLGGAYNEQFF	NA	NA	TRBV6-6	TRBJ2-1
TGTGCCAGTATAAGGACAGCGGCGAACACTGAAGCTTTCTTT	CASIRTAANTEAFF	NA	NA	TRBV19	TRBJ1-1
TGTGCCAGCTCACCACAGGACAGGCGTGCCTACGAGCAGTACTTC	CASSPQDRRAYEQYF	NA	TRBD1	TRBV18	TRBJ2-7
TGCGCCAGCAGCCAAGGGGTGGCCATCGGGAGCTCCTACGAGCAGTACTTC	CASSQGVAIGSSYEQYF	NA	NA	TRBV4-3	TRBJ2-7
TGTGCCAGCAGCCCCCACAGGGCCTCGGACACTGAAGCTTTCTTT	CASSPHRASDTEAFF	once	NA	TRBV9	TRBJ1-1
TGTGCCAGCAGCTTAGAAGGGGATTCACGCGAGCAGTACTTC	CASSLEGDSREQYF	NA	NA	TRBV7-9	TRBJ2-7
TGTGCCAGCAGCTTTGGCAGGGGTGAAAAACTGTTTTTT	CASSFGRGEKLFF	NA	NA	TRBV5-5	TRBJ1-4
TGTGCCAGCAGCGACAGGGTCGGGAGTTCACCCCTCCACTTT	CASSDRVGSSPLHF	NA	TRBD1	TRBV5-4	TRBJ1-6
TGTGCCAGCAGCGCAGGACTAGCGGGGGTCCCTGGGGACATTCAGTACTTC	CASSAGLAGVPGDIQYF	NA	TRBD2	TRBV9	TRBJ2-4
TGTGCCAGCAGTCCCGGGACAGGACAATCCTACGAGCAGTACTTC	CASSPGTGQSYEQYF	NA	TRBD1	TRBV6-1	TRBJ2-7
TGTGCCAGCAGCGTAGGTGGCAGGGGGGCCCACGAGCAGTACTTC	CASSVGGRGAHEQYF	NA	NA	TRBV9	TRBJ2-7
TGTGCCAGCAGTTACTCTGTCGCGGGGGGGAAAAACATTCAGTACTTC	CASSYSVAGGKNIQYF	NA	TRBD2	TRBV6-5	TRBJ2-4
TGTGCCAGCAGTCCAACCACCTACGGCAATGAGCAGTTCTTC	CASSPTTYGNEQFF	NA	NA	TRBV28	TRBJ2-1
TGCGCCAGCAGCCACTCCTCGACAGGGGCAGTTGAGCAGTTCTTC	CASSHSSTGAVEQFF	NA	TRBD1	TRBV4-1	TRBJ2-1
TGCGCCAGCAGCCAGGTGGGGAGTGAAGCTTTCTTT	CASSQVGSEAFF	NA	NA	TRBV4-1	TRBJ1-1
TGCGCCAGCAGCGCGGGACAGGGGACCCTAAACACTGAAGCTTTCTTT	CASSAGQGTLNTEAFF	once	TRBD1	TRBV4-1	TRBJ1-1
TGTGCCAGCAGTTACCGGGTCTCCTACGAGCAGTACTTC	CASSYRVSYEQYF	NA	NA	TRBV6-5	TRBJ2-7
TGCAGCGTTCCCGGGACAGCCCTCGAGCAGTACTTC	CSVPGTALEQYF	once	TRBD1	TRBV29-1	TRBJ2-7
TGTGCCAGCAGCGTAGGGTCCAGCTCCTACGAGCAGTACTTC	CASSVGSSSYEQYF	NA	NA	TRBV9	TRBJ2-7